The rows below give T cell receptor beta chains drawn from one sample of a study of beta chain features in type 1 diabetes. TCRdb's table, derived via immunoSEQ multiplex PCR, lists solely in-frame clones and lacks some. The table has 250,000 to 350,000 clones, 9.5% to 12% seen once. The specimen sequenced was naive CD4+ T cells from blood. The receptor source for this set is a woman aged 25 to 45 in good health. The conserved cysteine and the conserved F or W are not part of the CDR3 here. Fields, in order: CDR3 length, V gene, J gene, D gene, CDR3 protein. A D gene is named only where the DNA matches it firmly.

cdr3_length: 13; v_call: TRBV18; j_call: TRBJ2-3; d_call: -; cdr3_aa: ASSPSQGPTDTQY
cdr3_length: 10; v_call: TRBV9; j_call: TRBJ2-3; d_call: -; cdr3_aa: ASSPKTDTQY
cdr3_length: 12; v_call: TRBV7-9; j_call: TRBJ1-5; d_call: -; cdr3_aa: ASSLRGSNQPQH
cdr3_length: 13; v_call: TRBV4-2; j_call: TRBJ1-4; d_call: -; cdr3_aa: ASSQPDRTNEKLF
cdr3_length: 16; v_call: TRBV4-2; j_call: TRBJ2-3; d_call: TRBD2; cdr3_aa: ASSLAGLTSGGGATQY
cdr3_length: 14; v_call: TRBV7-2; j_call: TRBJ2-1; d_call: TRBD1; cdr3_aa: ASSLDSRGRYNEQF
cdr3_length: 11; v_call: TRBV27; j_call: TRBJ2-7; d_call: TRBD1; cdr3_aa: ASSLGQGDEQY
cdr3_length: 12; v_call: TRBV29-1; j_call: TRBJ2-5; d_call: -; cdr3_aa: SVSSTRTQETQY
cdr3_length: 12; v_call: TRBV11-2; j_call: TRBJ2-3; d_call: TRBD1; cdr3_aa: ASKTGESTDTQY
cdr3_length: 13; v_call: TRBV18; j_call: TRBJ2-2; d_call: -; cdr3_aa: ASSRTPSNTGELF